Shown below are 24 T cell receptor beta chains from a single sample sequenced in a study of breast tumors, draining lymph nodes, adjacent tissues. MiXCR, run by TCRdb on the multiplex PCR reads, gives a single entry per CDR3 protein. This repertoire shows under 350,000 distinct CDR3 sequences, under 35% found once; its top ten account for about 1%. Breast cancer patients provided tissue from their axillary draining lymph nodes. Sequencing input: axillary lymph node tissue. The receptors derive from a female donor with breast cancer. Some clones in this sample may be carry-over from other donors' samples.

With respect to this clonotype: A much bigger clone sits one base away, suggesting this may be a read error. This chain connects TRBV7-3 to TRBJ2-1; 12 bases are shared with TRBD2. In germline, CDR1 is SGHTA, CDR2 FQGTGA. The CDR3 spans 15 residues. The CDR3 DNA follows: TGTGCCAGCAGCCCAAAGACTAGCGGGAGTCATGAGCAGCTCTTC. It codes for CASSPKTSGSHEQLF.

For this clonotype: With a much larger clone just one base away, this may be a read error. This chain uses TRBV20-1 with TRBJ2-7; D gene uncertain. The CDR3 has 11 amino acids. The germline V gene has CDR1 DFQATT and CDR2 SNEGSKA (reference sequence). CDR3 loop: CSASIGSEQSF. CDR3 bases: TGCAGTGCTAGTATAGGCTCCGAGCAGTCCTTC.

This clonotype appeared once. The chain carries TRBV5-1 and TRBJ2-7; 11 nucleotides align to TRBD1. Germline CDR1 is SGHRS and CDR2 is YFSETQ. The CDR3 has 16 residues. The V and J ends lost 10 bases and 3 bases, in that order; junction bases with no gene match: 15. The CDR3 spells CAPGDRGGGTGYEQYF. CDR3 bases: TGCGCCCCAGGGGACAGGGGGGGCGGGACAGGCTACGAGCAGTACTTC.

The chain couples TRBV7-9 to TRBJ2-5; D is tentatively TRBD1 or TRBD2 (6 bases each). V lost 0 bases to trimming and J lost 0 bases, with 17 bases between them. In germline, CDR1 is SEHNR, CDR2 FQNEAQ (reference sequence). This CDR3 comprises 18 residues. As DNA, the CDR3 is TGTGCCAGCAGCTTAGCGGGGCTCGGGGGCCGTGACCAAGAGACCCAGTACTTC. It translates to CASSLAGLGGRDQETQYF.

A remark on this clonotype: A much larger clone lies a single base off, so this may be a read error. V gene TRBV7-2 combines with J gene TRBJ2-6, with 14 bases matching TRBD2. The CDR3 covers 17 residues. Germline V gene data show CDR1 as SGHTA and CDR2 as FQGNSA. The CDR3 DNA is TGTGCCAGCAGCTCGGGACTAGCGGGAGCTGGGGCCAACCTCCTGACTTTC. It specifies CASSSGLAGAGANLLTF.

This clonotype was detected once. V gene TRBV27 combines with J gene TRBJ1-5; 7 positions agree with TRBD1. With 5 bases clipped from V and 1 base from J, the junction kept 8 bases outside the gene matches. The CDR3 extends over 16 amino acids. The germline gives CDR1 MNHEY, CDR2 SMNVEV (reference sequence). This CDR3 reads CASSLLGTASNQPQHF. CDR3 nucleotides: TGTGCCAGCAGTCTACTTGGGACAGCCAGCAATCAGCCCCAGCATTTT.

The chain uses TRBV12-5 and TRBJ1-2; TRBD1 aligns across 7 bases. The CDR3 has 11 amino acids. The junction had 10 bases not matched to a gene; V was cut back by 7 bases and J by 14 bases. Germline V gene lookup returns CDR1 LGHNT and CDR2 FRNRAP. CDR3 bases: TGTGCTAGTGTTAACATAGGGACAGTTACCTTC. Translating gives CASVNIGTVTF. Looking up the rest from reference TRBV12-5 and TRBJ1-2 gives the full variable domain: DARVTQTPRHKVTEMGQEVTMRCQPILGHNTVFWYRQTMMQGLELLAYFRNRAPLDDSGMPKDRFSAEMPDATLATLKIQPSEPRDSAVYFCASVNIGTVTFGSGTRLTVV.

The chain is built from TRBV6-2 or TRBV6-3 and TRBJ2-7; D is undetermined. Germline V lookup: CDR1 MNHEY, CDR2 SVGEGT. The CDR3 length is 12 residues. V lost 0 bases, J lost 3 bases, and 3 bases lay in between. CDR3 sequence reads: CASSYSIYEQYF. CDR3 in DNA: TGTGCCAGCAGTTACTCTATCTACGAGCAGTACTTC.

This clonotype was observed at least ten times. J is TRBJ2-2 and V is TRBV2; a weak D match, TRBD2 (6 bases). Germline CDR1 SNHLY, CDR2 FYNNEI. Trimming removed 8 bases from V and 4 bases from J, with 11 bases in between. The CDR3 covers 13 residues. CDR3 sequence (DNA): TGTGCCAGCGGGGGGACTTCCACCGGGGAGCTGTTTTTT. It specifies CASGGTSTGELFF.

Notes on this clonotype: The junction and the germline gene differ at one end; a read error may be behind it. The chain combines TRBV7-8 with TRBJ2-1, with TRBD2 matching 7 bases. CDR1 and CDR2 from the germline V gene are SGHVS and FQNEAQ. This CDR3 contains 15 residues. CDR3 nucleotides: TGTGCCAGCAGCTTTGTACGGGAGGCGATCAATGAGCAGCTCTTC. It is translated as CASSFVREAINEQLF.

There are many counts of this clonotype. The rearrangement uses TRBV6-2 or TRBV6-3 and TRBJ2-7; D is uncertain. The germline V gene has CDR1 MNHEY and CDR2 SVGEGT. The CDR3 contains 12 residues. The ends were cut back, 2 bases at V and 3 bases at J, with 5 bases in the middle. CDR3 protein: CASSYQDYEQYF. CDR3 in DNA: TGTGCCAGCAGTTACCAGGACTACGAGCAGTACTTC.

With respect to this clonotype: This may stem from a read error, because a much larger clone lies one nucleotide away. The CDR3 spells CSASREETQSF. The DNA of the CDR3 is TGCAGTGCTAGCAGGGAGGAGACCCAGTCCTTC. The chain is built from TRBV20-1 and TRBJ2-5, with a tentative D call TRBD2 (6 bases). CDR1 is DFQATT and CDR2 is SNEGSKA in the germline V gene (reference sequence). The CDR3 spans 11 residues.

This clonotype occurred many times. The chain has TRBV2 and TRBJ2-5; 12 nucleotides match TRBD2. CDR1 and CDR2 (germline): SNHLY, FYNNEI. Unmatched junction bases numbered 0, after V lost 8 bases and J lost 5 bases. The CDR3 loop spans 12 amino acids. CDR3 protein: CASGLAGETQYF. CDR3 DNA sequence: TGTGCCAGCGGACTAGCGGGGGAGACCCAGTACTTC.

This clonotype was detected many times. The V and J genes are TRBV7-2 and TRBJ2-1; D gene uncertain. Germline CDR1 SGHTA, CDR2 FQGNSA. V was clipped by 1 base and J by 11 bases, with 15 bases between them. This CDR3 region has 14 residues. The CDR3 DNA follows: TGTGCCAGCAGCTTAGTTTTCGCGGCGGACCAGCAGTTCTTC. Amino acid sequence: CASSLVFAADQQFF.

The chain is built from TRBV15 and TRBJ1-4, with TRBD1 as a possible D gene (5 bases). Looked up from germline, CDR1 is LNHNV and CDR2 is YYDKDF (reference sequence). CDR3 size: 14 residues. Trimming stripped 3 bases from V and 8 bases from J, with 13 bases between. The CDR3 spells CATSSLGVEEKLFF. Written as DNA, the CDR3 is TGTGCCACCAGCAGCTTGGGGGTGGAAGAAAAACTGTTTTTT.

This clonotype occurred a few times. A much larger clonotype is one base distant, so this may be a read error. This rearrangement joins TRBV19 to TRBJ2-1, with D perhaps matching TRBD2 (5 bases). The CDR3 is 14 residues long. Germline V gene sequence: CDR1 LNHDA, CDR2 SQIVND (reference sequence). In DNA, the CDR3 is TGTACCAGTAGTATGGTAGCGCACTACAATGAGCAGTTCTTC. Its translation is CTSSMVAHYNEQFF.

This clonotype was seen a few times. The V gene is TRBV7-2, the J gene TRBJ1-1; D unresolved. V was clipped by 5 bases and J by 5 bases, with 15 bases between them. The CDR3 covers 14 residues. Germline V CDR1 and CDR2: SGHTA, FQGNSA. CDR3 nucleotide sequence: TGTGCCAGCAGCCTTAGATCTCAGTGGACTGAAGCTTTCTTT. It specifies CASSLRSQWTEAFF. The variable domain in full, with the rest retrieved from reference TRBV7-2 and TRBJ1-1, is GAGVSQSPSNKVTEKGKDVELRCDPISGHTALYWYRQSLGQGLEFLIYFQGNSAPDKSGLPSDRFSAERTGGSVSTLTIQRTQQEDSAVYLCASSLRSQWTEAFFGQGTRLTVV.

This clonotype appeared many times. The chain uses TRBV6-6 and TRBJ1-3; D not resolved. Germline V gives CDR1 MNHNY, CDR2 SVGAGI (reference sequence). The CDR3 covers 14 residues. V gave up 6 bases and J gave up 1 base, with 10 bases separating them. The chain's CDR3 is CASSRLESGNTIYF. As DNA, the CDR3 is TGTGCCAGCAGCCGCCTCGAATCTGGAAACACCATATATTTT.

Regarding this clonotype: This may arise from a read error, as a much more abundant clone is one base away. This rearrangement joins TRBV12-3 or TRBV12-4 to TRBJ2-5, with 9 bases lining up with TRBD1. The CDR3 spans 15 residues. In DNA form, the CDR3 reads TGTGCCAGCAGTCCGGACAGGGGTCCCCAAGAGGCCCAGTACTTC. Its protein product is CASSPDRGPQEAQYF.

The chain carries TRBV18 and TRBJ1-5; D is unclear. CDR1 and CDR2 (germline): KGHSH, LQKENI. The CDR3 extends over 15 amino acids. V dropped 4 bases and J dropped 5 bases, with 15 bases sitting between them. Here the CDR3 reads CASSLNSGLDQPQHF. As DNA, the CDR3 is TGTGCCAGCTCACTTAACAGTGGGTTGGATCAGCCCCAGCATTTT.

The genes are TRBV5-1 and TRBJ2-2; 11 nucleotides line up with TRBD2. The germline V gene has CDR1 SGHRS and CDR2 YFSETQ. Trimming cost V 4 bases and J 2 bases; bases outside gene matches: 4. This CDR3 spans 16 amino acids. The CDR3 here is CASSLTSGANTGELFF. DNA of the CDR3: TGCGCCAGCAGCCTGACTAGCGGGGCTAACACCGGGGAGCTGTTTTTT.

This clonotype has more than one count but fewer than ten. V gene TRBV10-3 combines with J gene TRBJ1-2; tentative D call: TRBD1 (6 bases). The CDR3 is 16 amino acids. The germline CDR1 and CDR2 sequences are ENHRY and SYGVKD. Trimming left V 6 bases short and J 0 bases short, with 17 bases between. CDR3 loop: CAIRTTGQPTNYGYTF. The CDR3 region has the DNA TGTGCCATCAGGACCACTGGACAGCCTACTAACTATGGCTACACCTTC.

This clonotype was observed many times. The chain links TRBV20-1 to TRBJ2-1; maybe TRBD2 (5 bases). The CDR3 length is 15 residues. Trimming stripped 0 bases from V and 10 bases from J, with 19 bases between. The germline V gene encodes CDR1 DFQATT and CDR2 SNEGSKA (reference sequence). The CDR3 sequence is CSARDPLTTTREQFF. The CDR3 nucleotides are TGCAGTGCTAGAGATCCCTTAACGACTACCAGGGAGCAGTTCTTC.

J is TRBJ2-7 and V is TRBV11-2; perhaps TRBD2 as D (6 bases). CDR1 and CDR2 from the germline V gene are SGHAT and FQNNGV. CDR3 length equals 16 residues. V lost 2 bases and J 5 bases, leaving 19 bases between the germline ends. The CDR3 loop reads CASSLKLAEETHEQYF. CDR3 in DNA: TGTGCCAGCAGCTTAAAGTTAGCGGAAGAGACCCACGAGCAGTACTTC.